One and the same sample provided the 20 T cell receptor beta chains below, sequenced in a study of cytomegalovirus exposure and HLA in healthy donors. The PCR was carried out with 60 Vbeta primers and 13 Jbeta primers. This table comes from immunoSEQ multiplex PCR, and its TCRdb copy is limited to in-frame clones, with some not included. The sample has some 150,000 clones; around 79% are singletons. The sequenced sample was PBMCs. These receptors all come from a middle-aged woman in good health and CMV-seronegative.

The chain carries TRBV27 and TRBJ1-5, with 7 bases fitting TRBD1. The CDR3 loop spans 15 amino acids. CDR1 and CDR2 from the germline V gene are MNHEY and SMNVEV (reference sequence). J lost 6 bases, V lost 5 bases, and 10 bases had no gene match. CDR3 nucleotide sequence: TGTGCCAGCAGTGCTTACGGACAGGAACGTCAGCCCCAGCATTTT. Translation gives CASSAYGQERQPQHF.

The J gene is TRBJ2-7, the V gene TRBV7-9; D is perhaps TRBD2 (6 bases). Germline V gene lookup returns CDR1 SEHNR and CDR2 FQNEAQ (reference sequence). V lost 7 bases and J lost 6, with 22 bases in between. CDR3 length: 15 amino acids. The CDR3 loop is CASTYGLPIGGEQYF. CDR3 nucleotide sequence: TGTGCCAGCACCTATGGACTACCGATTGGGGGCGAGCAGTACTTC.

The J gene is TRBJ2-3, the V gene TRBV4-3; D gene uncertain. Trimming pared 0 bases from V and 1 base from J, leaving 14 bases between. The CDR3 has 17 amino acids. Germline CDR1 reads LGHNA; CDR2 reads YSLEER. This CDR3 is CASSQDLPIRGTDTQYF. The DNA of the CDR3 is TGCGCCAGCAGCCAAGATCTTCCTATTCGGGGCACAGATACGCAGTATTTT.

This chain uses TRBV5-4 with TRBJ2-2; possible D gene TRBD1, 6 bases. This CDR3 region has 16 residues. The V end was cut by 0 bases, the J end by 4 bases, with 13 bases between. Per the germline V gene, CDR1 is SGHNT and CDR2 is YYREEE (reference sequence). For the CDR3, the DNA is TGTGCCAGCAGCTTGGATCTGGGGGCGGGCACCGGGGAGCTGTTTTTT. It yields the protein CASSLDLGAGTGELFF.

In DNA, the CDR3 is TGCGCCAGCAGCCCGCAGGGACAGGTAACATCCGGGAGCTCCTACGAGCAGTACTTC. Translated: CASSPQGQVTSGSSYEQYF. The V call is TRBV4-1, the J call TRBJ2-7; 8 nucleotides line up with TRBD1. J lost 0 bases, V lost 4 bases, and 17 bases had no gene match. In germline, CDR1 is MGHRA, CDR2 YSYEKL. This CDR3 is 19 amino acids long.

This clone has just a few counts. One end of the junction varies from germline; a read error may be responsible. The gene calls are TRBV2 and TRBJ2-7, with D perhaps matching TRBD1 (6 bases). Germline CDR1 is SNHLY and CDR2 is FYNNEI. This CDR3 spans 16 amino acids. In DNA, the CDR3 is TGTGCCAGCAGACACAGGGCACTAACCCTCTCCTCCGAGCAGTACTTC. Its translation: CASRHRALTLSSEQYF. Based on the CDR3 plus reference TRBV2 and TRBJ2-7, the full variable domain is EPEVTQTPSHQVTQMGQEVILRCVPISNHLYFYWYRQILGQKVEFLVSFYNNEISEKSEIFDDQFSVERPDGSNFTLKIRSTKLEDSAMYFCASRHRALTLSSEQYFGPGTRLTVT.

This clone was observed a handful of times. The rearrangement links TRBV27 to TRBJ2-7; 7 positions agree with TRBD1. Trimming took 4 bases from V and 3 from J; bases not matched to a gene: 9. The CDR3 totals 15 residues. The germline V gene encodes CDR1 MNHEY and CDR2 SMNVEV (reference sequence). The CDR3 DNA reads TGTGCCAGCAGTTCCACCACAGGGGCAGGCTACGAGCAGTACTTC. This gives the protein CASSSTTGAGYEQYF.

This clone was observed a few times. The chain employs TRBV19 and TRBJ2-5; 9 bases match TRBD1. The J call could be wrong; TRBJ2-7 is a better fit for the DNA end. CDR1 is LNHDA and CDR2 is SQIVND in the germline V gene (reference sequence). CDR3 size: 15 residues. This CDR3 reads CASSNSGTGTYEQYF. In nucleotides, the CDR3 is TGTGCCAGTAGTAACTCCGGGACAGGGACCTACGAGCAGTACTTC.

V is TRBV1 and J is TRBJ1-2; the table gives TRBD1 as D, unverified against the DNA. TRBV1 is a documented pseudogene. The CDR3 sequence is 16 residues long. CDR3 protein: CTSSQDRTGGHYGYTF. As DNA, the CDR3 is TGCACCAGCAGCCAAGATAGGACAGGGGGTCACTATGGCTACACCTTC.

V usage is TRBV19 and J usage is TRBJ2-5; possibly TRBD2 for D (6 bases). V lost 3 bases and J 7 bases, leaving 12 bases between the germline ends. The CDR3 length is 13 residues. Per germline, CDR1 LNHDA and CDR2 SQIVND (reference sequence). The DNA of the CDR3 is TGTGCCAGTAGTATGGGACTGCCGGGGACCCAGTACTTC. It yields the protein CASSMGLPGTQYF.

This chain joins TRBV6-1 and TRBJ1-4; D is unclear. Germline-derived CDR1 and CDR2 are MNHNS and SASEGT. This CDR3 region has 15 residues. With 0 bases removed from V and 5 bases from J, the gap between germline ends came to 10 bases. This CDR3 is CASSEATRGNEKLFF. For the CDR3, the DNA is TGTGCCAGCAGTGAAGCCACCCGAGGAAATGAAAAACTGTTTTTT.

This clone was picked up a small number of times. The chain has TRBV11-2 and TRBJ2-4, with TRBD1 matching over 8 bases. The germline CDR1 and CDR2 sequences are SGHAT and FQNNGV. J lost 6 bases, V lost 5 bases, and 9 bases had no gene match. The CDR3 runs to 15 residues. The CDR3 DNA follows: TGTGCCAGCAGCAAAATCCAGGGGGCTTTAAACATTCAGTACTTC. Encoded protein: CASSKIQGALNIQYF.

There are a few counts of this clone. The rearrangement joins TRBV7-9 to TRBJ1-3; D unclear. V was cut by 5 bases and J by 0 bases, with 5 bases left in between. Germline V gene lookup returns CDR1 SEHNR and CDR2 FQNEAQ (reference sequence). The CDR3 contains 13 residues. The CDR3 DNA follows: TGTGCCAGCAGCCTATTCTCTGGAAACACCATATATTTT. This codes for CASSLFSGNTIYF. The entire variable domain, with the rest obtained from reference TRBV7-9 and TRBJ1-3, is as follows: DTGVSQNPRHKITKRGQNVTFRCDPISEHNRLYWYRQTLGQGPEFLTYFQNEAQLEKSRLLSDRFSAERPKGSFSTLEIQRTEQGDSAMYLCASSLFSGNTIYFGEGSWLTVV.

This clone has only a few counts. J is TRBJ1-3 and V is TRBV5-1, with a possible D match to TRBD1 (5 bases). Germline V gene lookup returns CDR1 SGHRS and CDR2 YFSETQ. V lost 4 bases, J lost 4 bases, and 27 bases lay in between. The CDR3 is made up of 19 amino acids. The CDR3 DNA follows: TGCGCCAGCAGCCTCCATCTGACAGATTCACTCGTCCCGGGAAACACCATATATTTT. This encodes CASSLHLTDSLVPGNTIYF.

Written as DNA, the CDR3 is TGTGCCAGCAGCTTTGAGGGCTACTCCTACAATGAGCAGTTCTTC. Translating it yields CASSFEGYSYNEQFF. The V gene is TRBV11-2, the J gene TRBJ2-1, with D possibly matching TRBD2 (5 bases). This CDR3 has 15 amino acids. The germline CDR1 and CDR2 sequences are SGHAT and FQNNGV. Trimming cost V 3 bases and J 0 bases, with 9 bases left between them.

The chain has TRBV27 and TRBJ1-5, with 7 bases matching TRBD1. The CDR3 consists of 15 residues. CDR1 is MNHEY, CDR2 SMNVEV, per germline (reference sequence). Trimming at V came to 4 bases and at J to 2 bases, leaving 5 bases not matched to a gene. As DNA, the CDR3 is TGTGCCAGCAGTTACGGGACAGAACGCAATCAGCCCCAGCATTTT. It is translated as CASSYGTERNQPQHF.

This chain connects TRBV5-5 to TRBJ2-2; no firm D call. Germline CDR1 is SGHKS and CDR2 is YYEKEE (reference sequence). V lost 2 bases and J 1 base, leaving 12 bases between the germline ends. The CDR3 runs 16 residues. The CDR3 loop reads CASSFHSQQNTGELFF. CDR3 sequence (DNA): TGTGCCAGCAGCTTCCACAGCCAGCAGAACACCGGGGAGCTGTTTTTT.

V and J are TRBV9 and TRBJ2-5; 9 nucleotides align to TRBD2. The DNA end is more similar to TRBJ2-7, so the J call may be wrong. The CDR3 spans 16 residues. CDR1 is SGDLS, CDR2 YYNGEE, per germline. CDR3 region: CASSNPHETSGYEQYF. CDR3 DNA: TGTGCCAGCAGCAATCCCCATGAGACTAGCGGCTACGAGCAGTACTTC.

CDR3 DNA: TGTGCCAGCATCCAGCGGGGGGGACGCTACAATGAGCAGTTCTTC. It yields the protein CASIQRGGRYNEQFF. This chain links TRBV7-2 with TRBJ2-1, with 10 bases identical to TRBD2. The J segment lost 3 bases and the V segment lost 7 bases, leaving 6 bases of the junction unmatched. The CDR3 loop spans 15 amino acids. CDR1 and CDR2 (germline): SGHTA, FQGNSA. Drawing the rest from reference TRBV7-2 and TRBJ2-1, the complete variable domain is GAGVSQSPSNKVTEKGKDVELRCDPISGHTALYWYRQSLGQGLEFLIYFQGNSAPDKSGLPSDRFSAERTGGSVSTLTIQRTQQEDSAVYLCASIQRGGRYNEQFFGPGTRLTVL.

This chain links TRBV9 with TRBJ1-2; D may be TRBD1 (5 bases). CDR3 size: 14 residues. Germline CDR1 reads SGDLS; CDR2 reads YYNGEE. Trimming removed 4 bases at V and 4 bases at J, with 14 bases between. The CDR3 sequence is CASSSPDRSYGYTF. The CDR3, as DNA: TGTGCCAGCAGCTCCCCCGACAGATCCTATGGCTACACCTTC.